This T cell receptor beta chain is from a study of T-cell memory formation after mild COVID-19. In the case of this clonotype: Antigen specificity is unknown.

Broader study findings: What remained unconfirmed was the SARS-CoV-2 specificity of second-wave clones peaking on day 37. Day 15 to 85 contracting clones showed balanced CD4/CD8; day 15 to 37 expanders favored CD4+.

Each CDR3 protein gets one entry after TCRdb re-called the 5' RACE reads with MiXCR. The table shows roughly 110,000 distinct CDR3 sequences, with approximately 15% occurring only once. This receptor was identified in an adult woman who had mild COVID-19 (a few samples of this study predate the infection). Cell type and time point are not known. Sample: PBMCs or a T cell subset sorted from them (not recorded which).

The CDR3 bases are TGTGCCAGCAGTGAATCTACTCCCTGGACAGGGGGTGCCTACGAGCAGTACTTC. Amino acid sequence: CASSESTPWTGGAYEQYF. The chain employs TRBV2 and TRBJ2-7; 10 positions match TRBD1. CDR1 is SNHLY, CDR2 FYNNEI, per germline. The CDR3 is made up of 18 amino acids. J was trimmed by 2 bases and V by 2 bases; bases with no gene match: 12.